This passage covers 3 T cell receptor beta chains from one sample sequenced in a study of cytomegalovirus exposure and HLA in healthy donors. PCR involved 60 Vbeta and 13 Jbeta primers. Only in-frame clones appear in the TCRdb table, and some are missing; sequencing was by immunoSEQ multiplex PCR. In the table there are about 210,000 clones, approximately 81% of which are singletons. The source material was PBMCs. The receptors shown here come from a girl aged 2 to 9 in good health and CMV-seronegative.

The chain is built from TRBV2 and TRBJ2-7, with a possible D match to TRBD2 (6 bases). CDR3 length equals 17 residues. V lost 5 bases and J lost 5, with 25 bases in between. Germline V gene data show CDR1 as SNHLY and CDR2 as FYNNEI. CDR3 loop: CASSSPEDWRGIDEQYF. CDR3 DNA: TGTGCCAGCAGTTCCCCCGAGGATTGGCGGGGTATCGACGAGCAGTACTTC.

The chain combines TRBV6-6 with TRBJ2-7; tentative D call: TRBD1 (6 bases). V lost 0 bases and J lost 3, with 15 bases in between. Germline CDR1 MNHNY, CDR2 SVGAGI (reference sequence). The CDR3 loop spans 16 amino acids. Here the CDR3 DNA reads TGTGCCAGCAGTTACTCGAGGACAGAGTCCAACTACGAGCAGTACTTC. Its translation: CASSYSRTESNYEQYF.

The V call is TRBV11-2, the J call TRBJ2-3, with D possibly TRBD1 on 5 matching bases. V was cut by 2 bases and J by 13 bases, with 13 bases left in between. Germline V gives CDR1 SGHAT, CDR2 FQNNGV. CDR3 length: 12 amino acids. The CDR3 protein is CASSLPPRGKYF. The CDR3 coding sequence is TGTGCCAGCAGCTTACCCCCTAGGGGAAAGTATTTT.